This TCR beta chain was sequenced during a study of T cell responses to AZD1222 COVID-19 vaccine. The table came from immunoSEQ multiplex PCR; TCRdb's copy has only in-frame clones and leaves some out. The sample consists of about 97,000 clones, approximately 90% of them appearing once. The V end lost 1 base, the J end lost 1 base, and 10 bases lay between the germline ends. CDR3 length: 15 amino acids. Germline V gene sequence: CDR1 SNHLY, CDR2 FYNNEI. Remarks on this clone: Its matching antigen is unknown.

Study-wide findings and caveats: Most donors were white British, females outnumbered males, and clonal diversity was possibly underestimated. Baseline seropositives among AZD1222 recipients totaled only five to seven.

The rearrangement uses TRBV2 and TRBJ1-2, with a tentative D call TRBD1 (6 bases). This material consisted of peripheral blood, taken on day 0 of AZD1222 vaccination. The TCR comes from an adult in good health. The DNA of the CDR3 is TGTGCCAGCAGTGAAGTGACAGGTGATAACTATGGCTACACCTTC. Its protein product is CASSEVTGDNYGYTF.